A single sample is the source of the 2 T cell receptor beta chains below, sequenced in a study of beta chain features in type 1 diabetes. Expressed TCRB transcripts got sequenced, as all isolated RNA was reverse transcribed. Only in-frame clones appear in the TCRdb table, and some are missing; sequencing was by immunoSEQ multiplex PCR. The table lists 90,000 to 110,000 clones, almost 40% of them singletons, with more than 0.06% in the top ten. The sequenced sample was stem cell memory CD4+ T cells from blood. These receptors were obtained from a woman aged 18-29 years in good health.

Only a few counts were recorded for this clone. The chain recombines TRBV28 with TRBJ2-7, with D tentatively TRBD2 (6 bases). Germline CDR1 MDHEN, CDR2 SYDVKM. V lost 7 bases and J 12 bases, leaving 34 bases between the germline ends. CDR3 length: 17 amino acids. CDR3 coding DNA: TGTGCCAGCACCCTACCTAGTGGCGGGTGGGGGACGGGAGTTCTGTACTTC. Translated: CASTLPSGGWGTGVLYF.

Only a few counts were recorded for this clone. The genes are TRBV7-2 and TRBJ2-1, with 9 bases identical to TRBD2. The ends lost 6 bases at V and 5 bases at J; junction bases unmatched: 20. The CDR3 runs to 19 residues. Per the germline V gene, CDR1 is SGHTA and CDR2 is FQGNSA. CDR3 bases: TGTGCCAGCAGGAGGGGGATAGCGGGAGAGTTTATATGGGACAATGAGCAGTTCTTC. It translates to CASRRGIAGEFIWDNEQFF.